The present T cell receptor (beta chain) was sequenced within a study of tumor-infiltrating lymphocytes in oesophageal squamous cell carcinoma (dated by TCRdb to the mid-2010s). Libraries were made using PCR. The instrument given in TCRdb is Illumina HiSeq 2000. TCRdb applied fastp at Q25 and MiXCR to the public reads, then kept only in-frame beta chains. Each entry merges the rows of one CDR3 protein and shows their most common DNA and genes. The sample has tens of thousands of distinct CDR3 sequences on record, 30% to 35% of them singletons. The top ten constitute roughly 19% of the sample. Details on this clonotype: Its antigen remains undetermined. One base away there is no much larger clone; base qualities are not given.

Compared with germline, V lacks 5 bases and J lacks 6 bases; bases without a gene match: 7. The CDR3, from cysteine to phenylalanine, totals 15 residues. Only CDR3 DNA remains: 45 bases, in frame from the first base. From a lookup of the germline V gene, CDR1 and CDR2 are MNHNS and SASEGT. Material: esophageal tumor tissue. The TCR comes from a female donor with esophageal squamous cell carcinoma. Recombination connected TRBV6-1 to TRBJ2-7, with 13 junctional bases fitting TRBD2. The CDR3 reads CASSQPGLAGLEQYF. The DNA sequence is as follows: TGTGCCAGCAGTCAACCGGGACTAGCGGGACTCGAGCAGTACTTC.